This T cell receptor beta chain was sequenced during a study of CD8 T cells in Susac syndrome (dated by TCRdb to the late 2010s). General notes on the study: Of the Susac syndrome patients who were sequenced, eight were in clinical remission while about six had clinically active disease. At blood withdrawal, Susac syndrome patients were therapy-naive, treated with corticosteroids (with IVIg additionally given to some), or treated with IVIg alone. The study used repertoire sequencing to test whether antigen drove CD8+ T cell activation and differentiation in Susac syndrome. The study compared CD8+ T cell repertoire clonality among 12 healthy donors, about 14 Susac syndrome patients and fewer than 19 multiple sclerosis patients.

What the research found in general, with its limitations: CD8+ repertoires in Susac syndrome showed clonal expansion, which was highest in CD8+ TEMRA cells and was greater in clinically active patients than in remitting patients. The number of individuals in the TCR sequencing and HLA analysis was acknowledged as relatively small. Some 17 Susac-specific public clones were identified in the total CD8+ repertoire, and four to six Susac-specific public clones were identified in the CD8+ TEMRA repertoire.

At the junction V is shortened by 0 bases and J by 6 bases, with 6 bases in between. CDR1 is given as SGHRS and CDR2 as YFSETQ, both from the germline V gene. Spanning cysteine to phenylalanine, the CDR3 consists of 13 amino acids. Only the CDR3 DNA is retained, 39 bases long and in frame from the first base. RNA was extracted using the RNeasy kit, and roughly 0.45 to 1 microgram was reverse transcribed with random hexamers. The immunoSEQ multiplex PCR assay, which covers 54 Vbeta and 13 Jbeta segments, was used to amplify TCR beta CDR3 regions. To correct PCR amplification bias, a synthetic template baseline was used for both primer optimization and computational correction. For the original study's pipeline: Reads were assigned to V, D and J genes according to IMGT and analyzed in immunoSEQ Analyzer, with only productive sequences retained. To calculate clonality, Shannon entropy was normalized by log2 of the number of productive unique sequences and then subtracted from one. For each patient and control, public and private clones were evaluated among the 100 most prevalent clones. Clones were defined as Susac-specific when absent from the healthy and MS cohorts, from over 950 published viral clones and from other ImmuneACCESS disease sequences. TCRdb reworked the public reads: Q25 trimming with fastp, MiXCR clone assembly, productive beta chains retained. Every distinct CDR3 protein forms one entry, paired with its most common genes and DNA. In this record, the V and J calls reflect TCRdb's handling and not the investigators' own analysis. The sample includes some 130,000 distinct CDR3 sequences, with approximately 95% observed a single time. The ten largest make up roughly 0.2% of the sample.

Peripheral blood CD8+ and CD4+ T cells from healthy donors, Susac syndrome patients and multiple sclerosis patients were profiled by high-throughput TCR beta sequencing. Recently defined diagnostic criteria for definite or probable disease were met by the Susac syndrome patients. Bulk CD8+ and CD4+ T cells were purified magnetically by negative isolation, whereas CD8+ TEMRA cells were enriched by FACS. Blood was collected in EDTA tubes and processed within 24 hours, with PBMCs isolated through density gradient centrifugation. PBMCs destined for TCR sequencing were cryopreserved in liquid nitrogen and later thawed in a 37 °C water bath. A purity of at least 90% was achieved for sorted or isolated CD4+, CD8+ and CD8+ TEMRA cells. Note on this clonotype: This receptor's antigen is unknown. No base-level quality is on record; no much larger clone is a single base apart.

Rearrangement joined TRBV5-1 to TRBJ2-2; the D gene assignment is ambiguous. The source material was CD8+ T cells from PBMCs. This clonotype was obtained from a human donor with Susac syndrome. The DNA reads TGCGCCAGCAGCTTGGTCGGAGCCGGGGAGCTGTTTTTT. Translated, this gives CASSLVGAGELFF.